The 24 T cell receptor beta chains presented below share a single source sample, sequenced in a study of Ad26.COV2.S vaccination and SARS-CoV-2 variants. Using immunoSEQ multiplex PCR, the repertoire was profiled, and TCRdb retains in-frame clones only, with some absent. The data show fewer than 800,000 clones, roughly nine tenths seen once. Documented treatment: 19 received Ad26.COV2.S at low or high dose, single or two shots; 5 received placebo; per-sample allocation not given. It was on day 63 after the first vaccine or placebo injection that samples were taken. The sequencing here drew on peripheral blood, taken in a trial of Ad26.COV2.S vaccine versus placebo. Receptor source: a person aged 18-60 years who received the Ad26.COV2.S COVID-19 vaccine or a placebo.

This chain links TRBV7-8 with TRBJ2-7; TRBD2 aligns across 7 bases. Trimming removed 5 bases from V and 1 base from J; junction bases left unmatched: 11. In germline, CDR1 is SGHVS, CDR2 FQNEAQ. The CDR3 is 16 amino acids. The CDR3 loop is CASSPRGSGESYEQYF. The DNA of the CDR3 is TGTGCCAGCAGCCCTCGTGGGAGCGGGGAGTCCTACGAGCAGTACTTC.

This chain uses TRBV4-2 with TRBJ2-3; 7 bases fit TRBD2. This CDR3 has 16 residues. In germline, CDR1 is LGHNA, CDR2 YNFKEQ. With V trimmed by 1 base and J by 6 bases, 10 bases remained unmatched. The CDR3 loop reads CASSQGVWGGSDTQYF. CDR3 sequence (DNA): TGTGCCAGCAGCCAAGGGGTGTGGGGGGGTTCGGATACGCAGTATTTT.

The chain recombines TRBV5-1 with TRBJ2-7, with a weak D call TRBD1 (5 bases). Trimming took 0 bases from V and 7 from J, leaving 17 bases between them. This CDR3 has 15 residues. Germline CDR1 reads SGHRS; CDR2 reads YFSETQ. The CDR3, as DNA: TGCGCCAGCAGCTTGGTTGCAGGGCCCCATGGGGAGCAGTACTTC. It encodes CASSLVAGPHGEQYF. Full variable domain (outside the CDR3, taken from reference TRBV5-1 and TRBJ2-7): KAGVTQTPRYLIKTRGQQVTLSCSPISGHRSVSWYQQTPGQGLQFLFEYFSETQRNKGNFPGRFSGRQFSNSRSEMNVSTLELGDSALYLCASSLVAGPHGEQYFGPGTRLTVT.

J is TRBJ2-1 and V is TRBV11-3; 7 bases line up with TRBD2. The V and J ends lost 5 bases and 2 bases, in that order; junction bases with no gene match: 6. The CDR3 extends over 15 amino acids. Per germline, CDR1 SGHNT and CDR2 YENEEA. CDR3 sequence reads: CASSPAGEPYNEQFF. For the CDR3, the DNA is TGTGCCAGCAGCCCCGCGGGGGAACCCTACAATGAGCAGTTCTTC. Full variable domain (rest looked up from reference TRBV11-3 and TRBJ2-1): EAGVVQSPRYKIIEKKQPVAFWCNPISGHNTLYWYLQNLGQGPELLIRYENEEAVDDSQLPKDRFSAERLKGVDSTLKIQPAELGDSAVYLCASSPAGEPYNEQFFGPGTRLTVL.

This rearrangement joins TRBV6-5 to TRBJ1-5, with 7 bases that match TRBD1. Unmatched junction bases numbered 2, after V lost 4 bases and J lost 5 bases. There are 13 residues in the CDR3. Looked up from germline, CDR1 is MNHEY and CDR2 is SVGAGI. The CDR3 DNA reads as TGTGCCAGCAGTTGGCAGGGGGATCAGCCCCAGCATTTT. This encodes CASSWQGDQPQHF.

This clone was seen a single time. This chain links TRBV9 with TRBJ2-5; TRBD1 is a possible D gene (5 bases). Trimming took off 0 bases at V and 5 bases at J, with 14 bases between the two ends. There are 15 residues in the CDR3. CDR1 is SGDLS and CDR2 is YYNGEE in the germline V gene. Here the CDR3 DNA reads TGTGCCAGCAGCGTAGATTCAGGGTTCTGGGAGACCCAGTACTTC. Encoded protein: CASSVDSGFWETQYF.

The genes are TRBV18 and TRBJ2-2; unclear D gene. Germline V gene data show CDR1 as KGHSH and CDR2 as LQKENI. The CDR3 is 13 amino acids. With 2 bases removed from V and 4 bases from J, the gap between germline ends came to 5 bases. Here the CDR3 DNA reads TGTGCCAGCTCACCAGGGCCCACCGGGGAGCTGTTTTTT. Translated: CASSPGPTGELFF.

In nucleotides, the CDR3 is TGTGCCAGCAGCATCGAGGGAGGAGGCTTCAAGGATGAGCAGTTCTTC. Translation: CASSIEGGGFKDEQFF. The chain carries TRBV5-6 and TRBJ2-1; D perhaps matches TRBD2 (6 bases). The CDR3 is 16 amino acids. Trimming took off 4 bases at V and 8 bases at J, with 22 bases between the two ends. Germline V gene lookup returns CDR1 SGHDT and CDR2 YYEEEE. The whole variable domain, filled in from reference TRBV5-6 and TRBJ2-1, reads DAGVTQSPTHLIKTRGQQVTLRCSPKSGHDTVSWYQQALGQGPQFIFQYYEEEERQRGNFPDRFSGHQFPNYSSELNVNALLLGDSALYLCASSIEGGGFKDEQFFGPGTRLTVL.

The rearrangement joins TRBV4-2 to TRBJ2-5; TRBD2 agrees at 9 bases. Germline values: CDR1 LGHNA, CDR2 YNFKEQ. CDR3 size: 15 residues. Losses at the gene ends were 1 base for V and 2 bases for J; bases not matched to a gene: 2. CDR3 DNA: TGTGCCAGCAGCCAAGGTCTAGCGGGGCAAGAGACCCAGTACTTC. Protein: CASSQGLAGQETQYF.

Details on this clone: Other DNA sequences in this specimen translate into the identical CDR3. The chain joins TRBV12-3 or TRBV12-4 to TRBJ2-1; D is ambiguous. This CDR3 region has 12 residues. Trimming removed 3 bases at V and 4 bases at J, with 4 bases between. The chain's CDR3 is CASSFIYNEQFF. The CDR3, as DNA: TGTGCCAGCAGTTTTATATACAATGAGCAGTTCTTC.

The rearrangement links TRBV11-1 to TRBJ2-3, with 7 bases lining up with TRBD2. Germline V gives CDR1 SGHAT, CDR2 FQDESV (reference sequence). The V and J ends lost 8 bases and 13 bases, in that order; junction bases with no gene match: 12. The CDR3 extends over 12 amino acids. CDR3 in DNA: TGTGCCAGCGAAAGGTCGGGGGGTAGAAAGTATTTT. Its protein product is CASERSGGRKYF.

This clone is a singleton in its sample. The chain employs TRBV2 and TRBJ1-6, with D perhaps matching TRBD1 (5 bases). Germline V gene lookup returns CDR1 SNHLY and CDR2 FYNNEI. The CDR3 length is 14 residues. The V end lost 6 bases, the J end lost 6 bases, and 12 bases lay between the germline ends. CDR3: CASSRAELNSPLHF. The CDR3 DNA is TGTGCCAGCAGCAGGGCCGAACTTAATTCACCCCTCCACTTT.

V usage is TRBV20-1 and J usage is TRBJ1-4; D remains unclear. This CDR3 has 11 amino acids. The germline CDR1 and CDR2 sequences are DFQATT and SNEGSKA (reference sequence). Trimming left V 1 base short and J 11 bases short, with 8 bases between. CDR3 residues: CSARVYSKLFF. The CDR3, as DNA: TGCAGTGCTAGAGTCTACAGCAAACTGTTTTTT.

The count of this clone is one. The V gene is TRBV29-1, the J gene TRBJ2-1; 8 bases align to TRBD2. V lost 4 bases to trimming and J lost 12 bases; unmatched junction nucleotides: 11. CDR3 length: 13 amino acids. CDR1 and CDR2 (germline): SQVTM, ANQGSEA. The CDR3 sequence is CSVGFADRGGQFF. CDR3 DNA: TGCAGCGTTGGATTTGCCGACCGGGGGGGGCAGTTCTTC.

This clone was found once. The V call is TRBV18, the J call TRBJ1-2, with 7 bases lining up with TRBD1. After removal of 1 base from V and 3 bases from J, the junction contained 8 bases not matched to a gene. The length of the CDR3 is 16 residues. Germline V gene data show CDR1 as KGHSH and CDR2 as LQKENI. CDR3: CASSPRFGQGDYGYTF. CDR3 DNA: TGTGCCAGCTCACCACGTTTTGGGCAGGGGGACTATGGCTACACCTTC.

This sequence joins TRBV2 and TRBJ1-6; D possibly corresponds to TRBD1 (6 bases). The V and J ends lost 8 bases and 0 bases respectively, with 8 bases between them. Germline V gene data show CDR1 as SNHLY and CDR2 as FYNNEI. This CDR3 region has 14 residues. The CDR3, as DNA: TGTGCCAGCGGGGGCCGCTCCTATAATTCACCCCTCCACTTT. Its translation: CASGGRSYNSPLHF.

V usage is TRBV10-3 and J usage is TRBJ2-2; a possible D gene is TRBD2 (5 bases). This CDR3 is 16 amino acids long. The V gene's germline CDR1 is ENHRY and CDR2 SYGVKD. Trimming removed 6 bases from V and 1 base from J, with 15 bases in between. CDR3 region: CAISLTSTQNTGELFF. In nucleotides, the CDR3 is TGTGCCATCAGCCTAACTAGTACGCAGAACACCGGGGAGCTGTTTTTT.

This chain connects TRBV7-9 to TRBJ2-7; D ambiguous. The germline V gene encodes CDR1 SEHNR and CDR2 FQNEAQ (reference sequence). This CDR3 is 11 amino acids long. Trimming shortened V by 2 bases and J by 6 bases, and 5 bases separated the two germline ends. CDR3 DNA sequence: TGTGCCAGCAGCTTACTGAGCGAGCAGTACTTC. Translated: CASSLLSEQYF.

This clone appeared a single time. CDR3 DNA sequence: TGTGCCAGCAGTGTGGGGATGATGACAGGGGATAATTCACCCCTCCACTTT. This gives the protein CASSVGMMTGDNSPLHF. This chain links TRBV6-4 with TRBJ1-6; 8 bases match TRBD1. V was clipped by 4 bases and J by 5 bases; unmatched bases: 10. The CDR3 consists of 17 residues. Germline values: CDR1 MRHNA, CDR2 SNTAGT.

The V gene is TRBV7-3, the J gene TRBJ1-5; unclear D gene. CDR1 and CDR2 from the germline V gene are SGHTA and FQGTGA. This CDR3 has 19 amino acids. V dropped 3 bases and J dropped 0 bases, with 21 bases sitting between them. This chain's CDR3 is CASSFPEGKHGNSNQPQHF. CDR3 sequence (DNA): TGTGCCAGCAGCTTCCCCGAGGGCAAGCATGGAAATAGCAATCAGCCCCAGCATTTT.

The V and J genes are TRBV5-4 and TRBJ2-5; D gene ambiguous. V was cut by 0 bases and J by 5 bases, with 11 bases left in between. The CDR3 covers 14 residues. Per the germline V gene, CDR1 is SGHNT and CDR2 is YYREEE (reference sequence). The CDR3 region is CASSLALAPETQYF. CDR3 sequence (DNA): TGTGCCAGCAGCTTGGCCCTTGCACCTGAGACCCAGTACTTC.

The J gene is TRBJ1-2, the V gene TRBV21-1; the D call of TRBD1 is as the table states it, not checked on the DNA. TRBV21-1 is termed a pseudogene. The CDR3 is 14 amino acids. This CDR3 reads CASSNRFFGCGYTF. The CDR3 DNA reads as TGTGCCAGCAGTAACAGGTTTTTCGGTTGTGGCTACACCTTC.

The table lists this clone with a count of one. The chain employs TRBV5-4 and TRBJ1-1; D unresolved. Germline values: CDR1 SGHNT, CDR2 YYREEE (reference sequence). V lost 0 bases, J lost 7 bases, and 13 bases lay in between. The CDR3 runs 14 residues. DNA for the CDR3: TGTGCCAGCAGCTTGGAACTCGGGCGAGTTGAAGCTTTCTTT. Translated, it gives CASSLELGRVEAFF.

The chain links TRBV6-2 or TRBV6-3 to TRBJ1-2, with a possible D match to TRBD1 (5 bases). Trimming stripped 1 base from V and 7 bases from J, with 10 bases between. Per the germline V gene, CDR1 is MNHEY and CDR2 is SVGEGT. CDR3 length equals 13 residues. CDR3 in DNA: TGTGCCAGCAGTTACTACGCAGGGTCTGGCTACACCTTC. Translating gives CASSYYAGSGYTF.